What follows are 15 T cell receptor beta chains derived from one specimen sequenced in a study of blood T cell repertoires in COVID-19. Assay: immunoSEQ multiplex PCR; the TCRdb copy retains only in-frame clones and omits some. The table shows approximately 50,000 clones, with around 79% occurring only once. Specimen: peripheral blood. All receptors come from a man between 65 and 85 years old with acute or convalescent COVID-19.

The V and J genes are TRBV4-1 and TRBJ1-5; 9 nucleotides line up with TRBD1. The CDR3 is 17 residues long. From germline, CDR1 is MGHRA and CDR2 YSYEKL. Trimming at V came to 2 bases and at J to 1 base, leaving 6 bases not matched to a gene. The CDR3 coding sequence is TGCGCCAGCAGCCAACCGGGACAGGGATTAAGCAATCAGCCCCAGCATTTT. Amino acids: CASSQPGQGLSNQPQHF.

The chain has TRBV5-8 and TRBJ1-1; maybe TRBD1 (5 bases). V lost 1 base to trimming and J lost 6 bases, with 16 bases between them. In germline, CDR1 is SGHTS, CDR2 YDEGEE. The CDR3 consists of 15 residues. CDR3 region: CASSLTGLRGSEAFF. Written as DNA, the CDR3 is TGTGCCAGCAGCTTGACGGGTTTGCGGGGGTCTGAAGCTTTCTTT. Full variable domain (rest looked up from reference TRBV5-8 and TRBJ1-1): EAGVTQSPTHLIKTRGQQATLRCSPISGHTSVYWYQQALGLGLQFLLWYDEGEERNRGNFPPRFSGRQFPNYSSELNVNALELEDSALYLCASSLTGLRGSEAFFGQGTRLTVV.

This clone was recorded only once. The rearrangement links TRBV18 to TRBJ1-2; TRBD1 might be the D (5 bases). Trimming took off 3 bases at V and 0 bases at J, with 11 bases between the two ends. CDR3 size: 15 residues. Germline assignment: CDR1 KGHSH and CDR2 LQKENI. The CDR3: CASSPNRRANYGYTF. CDR3 in DNA: TGTGCCAGCTCACCCAACAGGAGAGCTAACTATGGCTACACCTTC.

The chain employs TRBV5-1 and TRBJ2-7, with D tentatively TRBD2 (5 bases). Germline values: CDR1 SGHRS, CDR2 YFSETQ. With 4 bases removed from V and 3 bases from J, the gap between germline ends came to 8 bases. The CDR3 runs 12 residues. The CDR3 loop is CASSVDYYEQYF. DNA of the CDR3: TGCGCCAGCAGCGTAGACTACTACGAGCAGTACTTC.

This clone was recorded a few times. V usage is TRBV3-1 (or the pseudogene TRBV3-2) and J usage is TRBJ2-7; 9 bases map to TRBD1. This CDR3 comprises 14 residues. Germline V CDR1 and CDR2: LGHDT, YNNKEL (reference sequence). V lost 3 bases, J lost 2 bases, and 2 bases stayed unmatched. The CDR3 is CASSQGQGPYEQYF. CDR3 DNA sequence: TGTGCCAGCAGCCAGGGACAGGGTCCCTACGAGCAGTACTTC.

This clone was detected only a few times. This sample also contains other DNA sequences that code for the same CDR3. The V call is TRBV30, the J call TRBJ2-7; TRBD1 might be the D (6 bases). CDR3 size: 14 residues. Germline CDR1 GTSNPN, CDR2 SVGIG (reference sequence). V was trimmed by 0 bases and J by 2 bases, leaving 11 bases between them. In DNA form, the CDR3 reads TGTGCCTGGAGTGTACAGGGACCTACCTACGAGCAGTACTTC. This encodes CAWSVQGPTYEQYF.

The gene calls are TRBV19 and TRBJ2-5, with D uncertain. The ends were cut back, 8 bases at V and 1 base at J, with 14 bases in the middle. The V gene's germline CDR1 is LNHDA and CDR2 SQIVND (reference sequence). The CDR3 loop spans 14 amino acids. This CDR3 is CASSANSIQETQYF. In DNA form, the CDR3 reads TGTGCCAGTTCAGCCAACAGTATCCAAGAGACCCAGTACTTC. Looking up the rest from reference TRBV19 and TRBJ2-5 gives the full variable domain: DGGITQSPKYLFRKEGQNVTLSCEQNLNHDAMYWYRQDPGQGLRLIYYSQIVNDFQKGDIAEGYSVSREKKESFPLTVTSAQKNPTAFYLCASSANSIQETQYFGPGTRLLVL.

The V gene is TRBV15, the J gene TRBJ2-1; perhaps TRBD2 as D (6 bases). With 0 bases removed from V and 9 bases from J, the gap between germline ends came to 12 bases. Germline CDR1 reads LNHNV; CDR2 reads YYDKDF (reference sequence). There are 14 residues in the CDR3. The CDR3 bases are TGTGCCACCAGCAGAGATCGGAGGGCGGGTGAGCAGTTCTTC. Residues: CATSRDRRAGEQFF.

The chain joins TRBV5-1 to TRBJ1-1, with 9 bases fitting TRBD1. In germline, CDR1 is SGHRS, CDR2 YFSETQ. The J segment lost 4 bases and the V segment lost 0 bases, leaving 4 bases of the junction unmatched. The CDR3 length is 15 residues. The CDR3 nucleotides read TGCGCCAGCAGCTTGGCACAGGGGGCGATCACTGAAGCTTTCTTT. Encoded protein: CASSLAQGAITEAFF.

The table lists this clone with a few counts. The chain uses TRBV5-8 and TRBJ1-1, with D unresolved. CDR3 length: 13 residues. V was pared by 0 bases and J by 4 bases, with 7 bases between. Germline assignment: CDR1 SGHTS and CDR2 YDEGEE. The CDR3 here is CASSLGGVTEAFF. The CDR3 DNA reads as TGTGCCAGCAGCTTGGGGGGAGTCACTGAAGCTTTCTTT.

This clone turned up a few times. The rearrangement joins TRBV6-1 to TRBJ1-5; the D gene is possibly TRBD1 (6 bases). With 2 bases removed from V and 4 bases from J, the gap between germline ends came to 12 bases. CDR3 length: 15 residues. Germline CDR1 is MNHNS and CDR2 is SASEGT. CDR3 sequence (DNA): TGTGCCAGCAGTGAACTACAGGGATCTAATCAGCCCCAGCATTTT. Protein sequence: CASSELQGSNQPQHF.

This clone appeared once. The rearrangement links TRBV5-8 to TRBJ2-3; weak D call: TRBD2 (5 bases). Deletions cut 4 bases from V and 2 bases from J, with 5 bases between. This CDR3 is built from 12 residues. Germline V gene lookup returns CDR1 SGHTS and CDR2 YDEGEE. CDR3 in amino acids: CASSRDTDTQYF. The CDR3 nucleotides read TGTGCCAGCAGCCGGGACACAGATACGCAGTATTTT.

This rearrangement joins TRBV2 to TRBJ2-5; D may be TRBD1 (6 bases). Germline loops: CDR1 SNHLY, CDR2 FYNNEI. The CDR3 extends over 14 amino acids. Trimming shortened V by 7 bases and J by 4 bases, and 16 bases separated the two germline ends. CDR3 nucleotide sequence: TGTGCCAGCACCCCAGACAGGTTAATAGAGACCCAGTACTTC. Translated: CASTPDRLIETQYF.

The chain is built from TRBV30 and TRBJ1-4, with D unclear. Germline CDR1 GTSNPN, CDR2 SVGIG (reference sequence). The CDR3 extends over 15 amino acids. V lost 0 bases and J 3 bases, leaving 11 bases between the germline ends. CDR3 residues: CAWSVPGGPNEKLFF. The CDR3 bases are TGTGCCTGGAGTGTTCCGGGAGGACCTAATGAAAAACTGTTTTTT.

The chain couples TRBV27 to TRBJ2-3; TRBD1 agrees at 8 bases. In germline, CDR1 is MNHEY, CDR2 SMNVEV (reference sequence). The V segment lost 6 bases and the J segment 4 bases; nucleotides outside the gene matches: 9. This CDR3 is 15 amino acids long. As DNA, the CDR3 is TGTGCCAGCAGGCACCGTCCAGGGGGCGCAGATACGCAGTATTTT. Residues: CASRHRPGGADTQYF.